This entry describes one T cell receptor (beta chain). As yet, its antigen is unknown. With a J-beta primer mix and a sample-barcoded 5' primer, a second PCR ran roughly 6 to 12 cycles. TCRdb recomputed calls from the 5' RACE reads with MiXCR, one row per CDR3 protein. The sample includes roughly 800,000 distinct CDR3 sequences, 58% seen only once; the top ten take around 20%. These data originate in a study of blood T cells in healthy people across ages. This CDR3 spans 15 amino acids. Germline-derived CDR1 and CDR2 are MNHEY and SVGEGT. Whole-study findings and limits: Researchers judged that diversity estimates from one million T cells fell short of true values.

V gene TRBV6-2 or TRBV6-3 combines with J gene TRBJ2-5; TRBD2 aligns across 7 bases. TRBJ2-7 matches the DNA end more closely, so the J call is doubtful. Material: blood. The sequence was obtained from a man aged 30 to 45 in good health. The chain's CDR3 is CASTPGREPYYEQYF. In nucleotides, the CDR3 is TGTGCCAGCACGCCGGGGCGGGAGCCCTACTACGAGCAGTACTTC.